The present T cell receptor beta chain was sequenced within a study of CD8+ T cells in alopecia areata. It was cDNA, reverse transcribed from extracted RNA, that served as the sequencing template. TCRdb's table, derived via immunoSEQ multiplex PCR, lists solely in-frame clones and lacks some. The sample lists under 40,000 clones; 45% to 70% were seen once. The germline gives CDR1 SNHLY, CDR2 FYNNEI. The CDR3 runs to 14 residues. Trimming cost V 8 bases and J 2 bases, with 13 bases left between them. In the case of this clone: Its antigen is unidentified.

In a group of a handful of patients, CD4+ cells were sorted into CD25+CD127- cells. Alopecia areata patients provided lesional scalp punch biopsies and peripheral blood, both collected for the study. The sorting of PBMCs gave CD4+ and CD8+ T cells. General study results and limits: Tissue-resident alphabeta T cells belonging to normal skin likewise get sequenced within scalp specimens. Greater clonality was observed in lesional scalp samples, especially alopecia totalis/universalis, versus normal scalp.

Sequencing was carried out using CD4+ Tregs sorted from blood. This receptor was obtained from a human donor with alopecia areata. V usage is TRBV2 and J usage is TRBJ1-5; weak D call: TRBD1 (5 bases). The CDR3: CASSAGGGNQPQHF. The CDR3 DNA reads TGTGCCAGCTCGGCTGGGGGGGGCAATCAGCCCCAGCATTTT.